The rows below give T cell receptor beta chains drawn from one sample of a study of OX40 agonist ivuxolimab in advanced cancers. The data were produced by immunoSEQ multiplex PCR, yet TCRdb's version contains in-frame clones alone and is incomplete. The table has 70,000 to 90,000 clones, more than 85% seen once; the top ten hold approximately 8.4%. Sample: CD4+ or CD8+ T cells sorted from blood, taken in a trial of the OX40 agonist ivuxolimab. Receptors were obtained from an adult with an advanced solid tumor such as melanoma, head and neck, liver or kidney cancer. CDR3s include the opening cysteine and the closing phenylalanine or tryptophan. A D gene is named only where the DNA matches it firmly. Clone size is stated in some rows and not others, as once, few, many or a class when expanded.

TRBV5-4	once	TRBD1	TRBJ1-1	CASSGQGRTEAFF	TGTGCCAGCAGTGGACAGGGGAGAACTGAAGCTTTCTTT
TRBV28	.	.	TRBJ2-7	CASSLQNPPYEQYF	TGTGCCAGCAGTCTACAAAATCCGCCTTACGAGCAGTACTTC
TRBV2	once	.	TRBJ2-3	CASRVGASTDTQYF	TGTGCCAGCAGGGTGGGGGCGAGCACAGATACGCAGTATTTT
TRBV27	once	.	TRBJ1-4	CASSFFYFGGNEKLFF	TGTGCCAGCAGTTTCTTCTACTTTGGGGGTAATGAAAAACTGTTTTTT
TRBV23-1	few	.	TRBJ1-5	CASPHQGLGQPQHF	TGCGCCAGCCCACATCAGGGGCTGGGTCAGCCCCAGCATTTT
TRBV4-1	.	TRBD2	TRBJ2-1	CASSLDEAGGNEQFF	TGCGCCAGCAGCCTCGATGAAGCGGGGGGGAATGAGCAGTTCTTC
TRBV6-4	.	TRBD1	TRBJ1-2	CASSPGTGRFSYGYTF	TGTGCCAGCAGTCCTGGGACAGGGAGGTTCAGCTATGGCTACACCTTC
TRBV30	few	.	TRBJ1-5	CAWSTGINQPQHF	TGTGCCTGGAGTACAGGGATTAATCAGCCCCAGCATTTT
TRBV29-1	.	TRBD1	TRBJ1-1	CSVGWTGMNTEAFF	TGCAGCGTTGGCTGGACAGGGATGAACACTGAAGCTTTCTTT
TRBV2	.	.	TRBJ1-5	CASSGLPTGTFNQPQHF	TGTGCCAGCAGTGGCCTACCTACAGGGACTTTCAATCAGCCCCAGCATTTT
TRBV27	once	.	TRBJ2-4	CASRLRQENIQYF	TGTGCCAGCAGGCTCCGACAGGAAAACATTCAGTACTTC
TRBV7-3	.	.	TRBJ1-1	CASSAGARNTEAFF	TGTGCCAGCAGCGCAGGGGCTAGGAACACTGAAGCTTTCTTT
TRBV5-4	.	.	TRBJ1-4	CASSFNRGPGEKLFF	TGTGCCAGCAGCTTCAACCGGGGCCCCGGTGAAAAACTGTTTTTT
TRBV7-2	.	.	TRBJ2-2	CASSLYQGTGELFF	TGTGCCAGCAGCTTGTATCAGGGCACCGGGGAGCTGTTTTTT
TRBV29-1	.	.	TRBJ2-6	CSVLTGSSGANVLTF	TGCAGCGTTCTCACAGGCAGCTCTGGGGCCAACGTCCTGACTTTC
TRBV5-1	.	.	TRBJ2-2	CASSLVASNTGELFF	TGCGCCAGCAGCTTGGTAGCCTCGAACACCGGGGAGCTGTTTTTT
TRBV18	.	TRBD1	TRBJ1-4	CASSRVGTAEKKLFF	TGTGCCAGCTCCCGGGTGGGGACAGCGGAGAAAAAACTGTTTTTT
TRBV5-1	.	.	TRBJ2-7	CASSLTTYEQYF	TGCGCCAGCAGCTTGACGACCTACGAGCAGTACTTC
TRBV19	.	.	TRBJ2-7	CASSLGGGNFYEQYF	TGTGCCAGTAGTCTAGGCGGGGGCAATTTCTACGAGCAGTACTTC
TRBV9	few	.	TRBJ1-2	CASSAGTRNYGYTF	TGTGCCAGCAGCGCAGGGACACGTAACTATGGCTACACCTTC
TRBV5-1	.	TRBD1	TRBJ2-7	CASSLPGTGTYEQYF	TGCGCCAGCAGCTTACCCGGGACAGGGACCTACGAGCAGTACTTC
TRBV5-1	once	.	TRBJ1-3	CASTQGPGNTIYF	TGCGCCAGCACACAAGGGCCCGGAAACACCATATATTTT
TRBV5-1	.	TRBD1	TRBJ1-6	CASSFRQGGSPLHF	TGCGCCAGCAGCTTCCGACAGGGCGGGTCACCCCTCCACTTT
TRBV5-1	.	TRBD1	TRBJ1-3	CASSPGQGAAGNTIYF	TGCGCCAGCAGCCCAGGACAGGGGGCTGCTGGAAACACCATATATTTT
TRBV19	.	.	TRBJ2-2	CASSWQGNGELFF	TGTGCCAGTAGTTGGCAGGGTAACGGGGAGCTGTTTTTT
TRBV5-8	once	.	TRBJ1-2	CASSSTGIYGYTF	TGTGCCAGCAGCTCAACAGGGATCTATGGCTACACCTTC
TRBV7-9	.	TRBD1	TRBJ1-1	CASSPYRGQVTEAFF	TGTGCCAGCAGCCCTTACAGGGGGCAAGTCACTGAAGCTTTCTTT
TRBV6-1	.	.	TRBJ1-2	CASSTTVGYTF	TGTGCCAGCAGTACGACAGTTGGCTACACCTTC
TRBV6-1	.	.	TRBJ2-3	CASSDRQSTDTQYF	TGTGCCAGCAGTGACCGGCAGAGCACAGATACGCAGTATTTT
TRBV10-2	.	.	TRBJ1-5	CATHRGDSNQPQHF	TGCGCCACCCATAGGGGGGATAGCAATCAGCCCCAGCATTTT
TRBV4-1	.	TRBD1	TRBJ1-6	CASSQDWGQFNSPLHF	TGCGCCAGCAGCCAAGATTGGGGACAGTTTAATTCACCCCTCCACTTT
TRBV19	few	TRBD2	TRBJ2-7	CASSIDGLAGLREQYF	TGTGCCAGTAGTATAGATGGGCTAGCGGGACTAAGAGAGCAGTACTTC
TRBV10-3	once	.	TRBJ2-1	CAISPDLTYNEQFF	TGTGCCATCAGCCCTGACTTAACCTACAATGAGCAGTTCTTC
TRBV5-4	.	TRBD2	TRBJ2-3	CASSLKLAGATDTQYF	TGTGCCAGCAGCCTAAAACTAGCGGGCGCCACAGATACGCAGTATTTT
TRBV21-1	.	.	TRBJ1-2	CASTSGEGHTFNYGYTF	TGTGCCAGCACCTCAGGGGAGGGACACACCTTTAACTATGGCTACACCTTC
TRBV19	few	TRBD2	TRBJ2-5	CASGGTSGSETQYF	TGTGCCAGTGGTGGGACTAGCGGGTCAGAGACCCAGTACTTC
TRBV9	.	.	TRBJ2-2	CASSVEDLNTGELFF	TGTGCCAGCAGCGTAGAGGACTTGAACACCGGGGAGCTGTTTTTT
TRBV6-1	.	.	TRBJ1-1	CASRGLPNTEAFF	TGTGCCAGCAGGGGACTTCCGAACACTGAAGCTTTCTTT
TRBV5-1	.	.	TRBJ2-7	CASSLVQTNYEQYF	TGCGCCAGCAGCTTGGTACAGACCAACTACGAGCAGTACTTC
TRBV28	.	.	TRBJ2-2	CASSLAWASQAGELFF	TGTGCCAGCAGTTTAGCTTGGGCTAGCCAGGCCGGGGAGCTGTTTTTT
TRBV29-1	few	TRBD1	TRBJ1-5	CSVATSGTGSGGNQPQHF	TGCAGCGTTGCGACATCCGGGACAGGGTCGGGGGGCAATCAGCCCCAGCATTTT
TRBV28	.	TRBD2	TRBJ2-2	CASSFLAGGELFF	TGTGCCAGCAGTTTCCTAGCGGGGGGGGAGCTGTTTTTT
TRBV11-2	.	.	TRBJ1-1	CASSASWGGTEAFF	TGTGCCAGCAGTGCTTCTTGGGGGGGCACTGAAGCTTTCTTT
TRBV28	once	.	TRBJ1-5	CASSSPAAGKQPQHF	TGTGCCAGCAGTTCCCCTGCGGCGGGGAAACAGCCCCAGCATTTT
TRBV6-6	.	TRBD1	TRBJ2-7	CASSAETGQGAYEQYF	TGTGCCAGCAGTGCCGAAACGGGACAGGGGGCCTACGAGCAGTACTTC
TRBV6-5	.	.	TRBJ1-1	CASRDNTEAFF	TGTGCCAGCAGGGACAACACTGAAGCTTTCTTT
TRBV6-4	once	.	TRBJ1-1	CASSDHLGTEAFF	TGTGCCAGCAGTGATCATTTGGGGACCGAAGCTTTCTTT
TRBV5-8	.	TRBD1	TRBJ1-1	CASTIPGTGSLRAFF	TGTGCCAGCACGATCCCCGGGACAGGGTCTCTTAGGGCTTTCTTT
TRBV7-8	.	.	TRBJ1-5	CASSLFGVGDQPQHF	TGTGCCAGCAGCTTATTCGGGGTAGGAGACCAGCCCCAGCATTTT
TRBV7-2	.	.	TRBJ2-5	CASSWGETQYF	TGTGCCAGCAGCTGGGGAGAGACCCAGTACTTC
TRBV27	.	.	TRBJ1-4	CASSSNQGGGNEKLFF	TGTGCCAGCAGTTCTAACCAGGGAGGAGGAAATGAAAAACTGTTTTTT
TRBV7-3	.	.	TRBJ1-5	CASSLTGGPQHF	TGTGCCAGCAGCTTAACAGGGGGGCCCCAGCATTTT
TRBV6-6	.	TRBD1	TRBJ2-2	CASSPTRAGGPGELFF	TGTGCCAGCAGTCCAACCCGGGCAGGGGGACCCGGGGAGCTGTTTTTT
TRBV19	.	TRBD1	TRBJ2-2	CASSIGRGRNTGELFF	TGTGCCAGTAGTATAGGCAGGGGGCGGAACACCGGGGAGCTGTTTTTT